One and the same sample provided the 22 T cell receptor beta chains below, sequenced in a study of blood T cell repertoires in COVID-19. This table comes from immunoSEQ multiplex PCR, and its TCRdb copy is limited to in-frame clones, with some not included. The sample shows more than 200,000 clones, roughly 80% of them seen only once. Sequencing was carried out using peripheral blood. The receptors derive from a woman in her thirties or forties with active or convalescent COVID-19.

This clone showed up just a few times. The chain employs TRBV14 and TRBJ1-3, with D tentatively TRBD1 (5 bases). There are 16 residues in the CDR3. With 3 bases removed from V and 0 bases from J, the gap between germline ends came to 12 bases. CDR1 SGHDN and CDR2 FVKESK come from the germline V gene. The CDR3, as DNA: TGTGCCAGCAGCCACTCGTTGGGGCTCTCTGGAAACACCATATATTTT. Protein sequence: CASSHSLGLSGNTIYF.

The gene calls are TRBV24-1 and TRBJ1-3; D is ambiguous. Trimming removed 2 bases from V and 0 bases from J, with 7 bases in between. The length of the CDR3 is 15 residues. The germline gives CDR1 KGHDR, CDR2 SFDVKD. The CDR3 here is CATSDSVLSGNTIYF. The CDR3 coding sequence is TGTGCCACCAGTGATTCGGTCCTCTCTGGAAACACCATATATTTT.

The J gene is TRBJ2-7, the V gene TRBV16; 7 nucleotides align to TRBD1. CDR3 length equals 14 residues. V dropped 2 bases and J dropped 3; count of bases not matched to a gene: 4. The germline V gene has CDR1 KGHSY and CDR2 FQNENV. The CDR3 sequence is CASSQMGQYYEQYF. As DNA, the CDR3 is TGTGCCAGCAGCCAAATGGGACAGTACTACGAGCAGTACTTC.

J is TRBJ2-3 and V is TRBV9, with TRBD2 identical over 8 bases. The CDR3 is 16 residues long. Germline values: CDR1 SGDLS, CDR2 YYNGEE. Losses at the gene ends were 1 base for V and 4 bases for J; bases not matched to a gene: 8. This CDR3 is CASSVSLRGGADTQYF. The CDR3 nucleotides read TGTGCCAGCAGCGTATCCTTACGGGGGGGGGCAGATACGCAGTATTTT.

V and J are TRBV24-1 and TRBJ2-3; no firm D call. The CDR3 is 12 residues long. Trimming left V 12 bases short and J 2 bases short, with 11 bases between. Germline V lookup: CDR1 KGHDR, CDR2 SFDVKD. The CDR3 is CAASGSTDTQYF. Here the CDR3 DNA reads TGTGCCGCGTCAGGCTCCACAGATACGCAGTATTTT.

This chain uses TRBV24-1 with TRBJ2-5, with TRBD1 identical over 7 bases. The CDR3 loop spans 16 amino acids. The trim removed 7 bases at V and 1 base at J, leaving 11 bases unmatched. CDR1 and CDR2 from the germline V gene are KGHDR and SFDVKD. The CDR3 DNA is TGTGCCACCAGCGGGACAGAGCTATTATCCCAAGAGACCCAGTACTTC. Its translation is CATSGTELLSQETQYF.

This clone was counted once. This sequence joins TRBV6-5 and TRBJ2-3; D possibly corresponds to TRBD2 (6 bases). The CDR3 contains 14 residues. Trimming removed 4 bases at V and 3 bases at J, with 11 bases between. CDR1 is MNHEY, CDR2 SVGAGI, per germline. CDR3 in amino acids: CASSSDGGTDTQYF. The CDR3 DNA reads as TGTGCCAGCAGTTCGGACGGGGGAACAGATACGCAGTATTTT.

On this clone itself: The junction and the germline gene differ at one end; a read error may be behind it. J is TRBJ1-3 and V is TRBV7-7; no firm D call. Germline CDR1 is SSHAT and CDR2 is FNYEAQ (reference sequence). The CDR3 loop spans 15 amino acids. This chain's CDR3 is CASSPQIGVGNTIYF. In nucleotides, the CDR3 is TGTGCTAGCAGCCCACAGATCGGGGTCGGAAACACCATATATTTT.

The chain employs TRBV3-1 (or the pseudogene TRBV3-2) and TRBJ1-2; D not certain. Trimming pared 1 base from V and 2 bases from J, leaving 11 bases between. Germline V lookup: CDR1 LGHDT, CDR2 YNNKEL (reference sequence). The CDR3 runs to 15 residues. CDR3 loop: CASSQGPSANYGYTF. In DNA, the CDR3 is TGTGCCAGCAGCCAAGGTCCGTCCGCGAACTATGGCTACACCTTC.

V is TRBV28 and J is TRBJ1-1; 7 bases align to TRBD1. The V gene end was trimmed by 4 bases and the J gene end by 1 base; junction bases not matched to a gene: 3. CDR1 MDHEN and CDR2 SYDVKM come from the germline V gene. The length of the CDR3 is 14 residues. Here the CDR3 reads CASSWGQSNTEAFF. For the CDR3, the DNA is TGTGCCAGCAGTTGGGGACAGTCGAACACTGAAGCTTTCTTT.

This clone was recorded only once. The chain couples TRBV30 to TRBJ2-5; 12 bases agree with TRBD2. Germline assignment: CDR1 GTSNPN and CDR2 SVGIG (reference sequence). This CDR3 spans 15 amino acids. Trimming cost V 2 bases and J 2 bases; bases outside gene matches: 3. CDR3 region: CAWSRLAGVQETQYF. In DNA, the CDR3 is TGTGCCTGGAGTCGACTAGCGGGGGTACAAGAGACCCAGTACTTC.

Concerning this clone itself: Other DNA sequences in the same sample also yield this CDR3. V and J are TRBV11-2 and TRBJ1-2, with D maybe TRBD1 (6 bases). V was trimmed by 4 bases and J by 2 bases, leaving 8 bases between them. The CDR3 loop spans 13 amino acids. From germline, CDR1 is SGHAT and CDR2 FQNNGV. CDR3 sequence (DNA): TGTGCCAGCAGCTCCACAGGGAACTATGGCTACACCTTC. Translating gives CASSSTGNYGYTF.

The chain links TRBV13 to TRBJ2-3, with TRBD2 matching over 11 bases. The CDR3 is 15 residues long. Looked up from germline, CDR1 is PRHDT and CDR2 is FYEKMQ (reference sequence). Trimming removed 8 bases from V and 3 bases from J; junction bases left unmatched: 7. CDR3 amino acids: CASCPGLAVTDTQYF. The CDR3 region has the DNA TGTGCCAGCTGTCCGGGACTAGCGGTTACAGATACGCAGTATTTT.

The chain links TRBV7-8 to TRBJ2-7; possible D gene TRBD1, 5 bases. V shed 5 bases and J shed 2 bases, with 10 bases lying between them. Germline loops: CDR1 SGHVS, CDR2 FQNEAQ. The length of the CDR3 is 13 residues. This chain's CDR3 is CASSPQATYEQYF. The CDR3 bases are TGTGCCAGCAGCCCACAGGCGACCTACGAGCAGTACTTC.

The chain recombines TRBV24-1 with TRBJ2-5; 7 bases are a match to TRBD2. The germline CDR1 and CDR2 sequences are KGHDR and SFDVKD. V shed 2 bases, J shed 3 bases, and the junction held 5 bases outside the gene matches. The CDR3 is made up of 15 amino acids. The CDR3 protein is CATSDSRTSEETQYF. DNA for the CDR3: TGTGCCACCAGTGATTCCAGGACTAGTGAAGAGACCCAGTACTTC.

J is TRBJ1-2 and V is TRBV29-1; 8 nucleotides align to TRBD1. Per germline, CDR1 SQVTM and CDR2 ANQGSEA. The CDR3 is 14 residues long. V shed 6 bases and J 4 bases; nucleotides not matched to a gene: 10. The CDR3, as DNA: TGCAGCGTCGGTTCGGACAGGGCTCTCTATGGCTACACCTTC. Amino acid sequence: CSVGSDRALYGYTF.

The chain employs TRBV6-1 and TRBJ2-1, with 10 nucleotides matching TRBD2. Trimming at V came to 2 bases and at J to 0 bases, leaving 10 bases not matched to a gene. The CDR3 spans 19 residues. Per germline, CDR1 MNHNS and CDR2 SASEGT. The CDR3 nucleotides are TGTGCCAGCAGTGAATGGGGCCTAGCGGGGGACTACTCCTACAATGAGCAGTTCTTC. Its protein is CASSEWGLAGDYSYNEQFF.

The CDR3 here is CSVLGGFDYGYTF. The CDR3 nucleotides read TGCAGCGTCCTAGGAGGGTTTGACTATGGCTACACCTTC. The J gene is TRBJ1-2, the V gene TRBV29-1, with D hard to call. V was pared by 6 bases and J by 3 bases, with 14 bases between. The CDR3 runs to 13 residues. Germline CDR1 and CDR2: SQVTM and ANQGSEA. The variable domain in full, completed from reference TRBV29-1 and TRBJ1-2, reads SAVISQKPSRDICQRGTSLTIQCQVDSQVTMMFWYRQQPGQSLTLIATANQGSEATYESGFVIDKFPISRPNLTFSTLTVSNMSPEDSSIYLCSVLGGFDYGYTFGSGTRLTVV.

The gene calls are TRBV19 and TRBJ1-5, with TRBD1 matching 7 bases. The CDR3 consists of 19 residues. From germline, CDR1 is LNHDA and CDR2 SQIVND (reference sequence). V trimming: 9 bases; J trimming: 0 bases; junction bases outside the gene matches: 20. CDR3 sequence reads: CASGEIPGTATYSNQPQHF. The CDR3 coding sequence is TGTGCCAGCGGCGAGATCCCCGGGACAGCAACTTATAGCAATCAGCCCCAGCATTTT.

This chain uses TRBV5-3 with TRBJ2-1, with D possibly matching TRBD2 (5 bases). TRBV5-3 counts as an open reading frame of uncertain function. The CDR3 runs to 12 residues. V was cut by 8 bases and J by 4 bases, with 10 bases left in between. In DNA form, the CDR3 reads TGTGCCAGGCCCCGGGGATACAATGAGCAGTTCTTC. This codes for CARPRGYNEQFF.

The J gene is TRBJ2-3, the V gene TRBV10-3, with D tentatively TRBD1 (6 bases). V gave up 10 bases and J gave up 2 bases, with 10 bases separating them. Per germline, CDR1 ENHRY and CDR2 SYGVKD. The CDR3 runs 12 residues. CDR3 residues: CATGDITDTQYF. CDR3 bases: TGTGCCACCGGGGACATCACAGATACGCAGTATTTT.

V is TRBV28 and J is TRBJ1-5; tentatively, D is TRBD1 (6 bases). The CDR3 consists of 15 residues. CDR1 is MDHEN and CDR2 is SYDVKM in the germline V gene. V was trimmed by 3 bases and J by 2 bases, leaving 11 bases between them. CDR3 sequence (DNA): TGTGCCAGCAGTTTGGAAAAGGGGGGCAATCAGCCCCAGCATTTT. Translating gives CASSLEKGGNQPQHF.